This TCR beta chain came from a study of blood T cell repertoires in COVID-19. Study background: The United States, Italy and Spain provided the acute and convalescent COVID-19 samples. Sources were T cells, B-cell-depleted T cells, or PBMCs; the material itself was cDNA or gDNA.

Adults between roughly 18 and 90 years of age took part from under 25 US areas. In the authors' workflow: Estimated nucleated cell counts came from reference gene primer amplification. Clones were sequenced by immunoSEQ multiplex PCR, and TCRdb holds only the in-frame ones, with some missing. The D gene and trimming were derived from the DNA, and the V and J assignments and clone size from that table. The repertoire holds 200,000 to 300,000 clones, with 70% to 90% as singletons. CDR1 and CDR2 from the germline V gene are LNHDA and SQIVND (reference sequence). CDR3 length: 15 amino acids. V lost 3 bases, J lost 0 bases, and 9 bases lay in between.

Material: PBMCs or T cells enriched from blood (not recorded which). This rearrangement joins TRBV19 to TRBJ1-5; D unresolved. The sequence came from a woman aged 40 to 50 with acute COVID-19. CDR3 protein: CASSMGANSNQPQHF. CDR3 nucleotides: TGTGCCAGTAGTATGGGAGCTAATAGCAATCAGCCCCAGCATTTT.